A selection of T cell receptor beta chains follows, all from one sample in a study of response to subunit inactivated influenza vaccine. Using its own MiXCR run on the RT-PCR reads, TCRdb lists one record per CDR3 protein. The sample consists of a few hundred thousand distinct CDR3 sequences, approximately 7.8% of them appearing once. Here the sequenced sample was PBMCs from blood, taken less than 30 months after vaccination. The receptors come from a man aged 50 to 69 who received an inactivated influenza vaccine. Each CDR3 is given with its conserved first and last residue. The D gene is left open where the match is weak. For some rows the clone size is stated as once, few or many, or as a class when expanded; others skip it.

V gene: TRBV12-3/TRBV12-4
clone size: many
D gene: TRBD2
J gene: TRBJ2-1
CDR3 protein: CASSGLAGTYGNEQFF
CDR3 DNA: TGTGCCAGCAGTGGACTAGCGGGGACGTATGGGAATGAGCAGTTCTTC

V gene: TRBV12-3/TRBV12-4
clone size: many
D gene: NA
J gene: TRBJ2-2
CDR3 protein: CASSPGYTGELFF
CDR3 DNA: TGTGCCAGCAGTCCAGGGTACACCGGGGAGCTGTTTTTT

V gene: TRBV6-5
clone size: NA
D gene: NA
J gene: TRBJ2-7
CDR3 protein: CASSYSWTPSSYEQYF
CDR3 DNA: TGTGCCAGCAGTTACTCGTGGACCCCCAGCTCCTACGAGCAGTACTTC

V gene: TRBV20-1
clone size: many
D gene: TRBD2
J gene: TRBJ2-1
CDR3 protein: CSARDKGLAGYNEQFF
CDR3 DNA: TGCAGTGCTAGAGATAAAGGACTAGCGGGGTACAATGAGCAGTTCTTC

V gene: TRBV7-2
clone size: many
D gene: NA
J gene: TRBJ1-5
CDR3 protein: CASSSRTDQPQHF
CDR3 DNA: TGTGCCAGCAGCTCTCGGACGGATCAGCCCCAGCATTTT

V gene: TRBV12-3/TRBV12-4
clone size: few
D gene: NA
J gene: TRBJ1-1
CDR3 protein: CASSFNRVNTEAFF
CDR3 DNA: TGTGCCAGCAGTTTTAATAGGGTTAACACTGAAGCTTTCTTT

V gene: TRBV5-1
clone size: NA
D gene: TRBD2
J gene: TRBJ2-3
CDR3 protein: CASSLAGAGGYTDTQYF
CDR3 DNA: TGCGCCAGCAGCTTGGCCGGAGCGGGGGGCTACACAGATACGCAGTATTTT

V gene: TRBV6-5
clone size: few
D gene: TRBD1
J gene: TRBJ2-2
CDR3 protein: CANKRGGTGVTGELFF
CDR3 DNA: TGTGCCAATAAAAGGGGAGGGACAGGGGTCACCGGGGAGCTGTTTTTT

V gene: TRBV12-3/TRBV12-4
clone size: NA
D gene: TRBD2
J gene: TRBJ2-3
CDR3 protein: CASSPRPRGGPGDTQYF
CDR3 DNA: TGTGCCAGCAGTCCCCGGCCCCGGGGGGGGCCGGGAGATACGCAGTATTTT

V gene: TRBV6-5
clone size: many
D gene: TRBD2
J gene: TRBJ2-3
CDR3 protein: CASSHRTSGSKDTQYF
CDR3 DNA: TGTGCCAGCAGTCACCGGACTAGCGGGAGTAAGGATACGCAGTATTTT

V gene: TRBV11-2
clone size: few
D gene: TRBD1
J gene: TRBJ1-4
CDR3 protein: CASSSPGTGNEKLFF
CDR3 DNA: TGTGCCAGCAGCTCCCCCGGGACAGGGAATGAAAAACTGTTTTTT

V gene: TRBV5-1
clone size: NA
D gene: TRBD2
J gene: TRBJ2-1
CDR3 protein: CASSSGLAGGPLNEQFF
CDR3 DNA: TGCGCCAGCAGCTCCGGACTAGCGGGAGGGCCTCTTAATGAGCAGTTCTTC

V gene: TRBV10-2
clone size: NA
D gene: NA
J gene: TRBJ2-7
CDR3 protein: CASMILGFDEQYF
CDR3 DNA: TGCGCCAGCATGATACTAGGTTTCGACGAGCAGTACTTC

V gene: TRBV9
clone size: NA
D gene: TRBD2
J gene: TRBJ2-5
CDR3 protein: CASSVLAGGPGETQYF
CDR3 DNA: TGTGCCAGCAGCGTATTAGCGGGGGGGCCGGGAGAGACCCAGTACTTC

V gene: TRBV20-1
clone size: NA
D gene: TRBD2
J gene: TRBJ2-2
CDR3 protein: CSASSSGRNTGELFF
CDR3 DNA: TGCAGTGCTAGTTCTAGCGGGAGGAACACCGGGGAGCTGTTTTTT

V gene: TRBV27
clone size: NA
D gene: NA
J gene: TRBJ2-2
CDR3 protein: CASSLNGVGELFF
CDR3 DNA: TGTGCCAGCAGTTTAAACGGAGTCGGGGAGCTGTTTTTT

V gene: TRBV7-3
clone size: many
D gene: NA
J gene: TRBJ2-1
CDR3 protein: CASSLTGQGPYNEQFF
CDR3 DNA: TGTGCCAGCAGCTTAACCGGCCAGGGCCCCTACAATGAGCAGTTCTTC

V gene: TRBV20-1
clone size: NA
D gene: NA
J gene: TRBJ2-5
CDR3 protein: CSASVETQYF
CDR3 DNA: TGCAGTGCTAGCGTTGAGACCCAGTACTTC

V gene: TRBV5-1
clone size: many
D gene: NA
J gene: TRBJ2-1
CDR3 protein: CASSLGENEQFF
CDR3 DNA: TGCGCCAGCAGCTTGGGCGAAAATGAGCAGTTCTTC

V gene: TRBV5-6
clone size: NA
D gene: NA
J gene: TRBJ1-2
CDR3 protein: CASSLPETGYTF
CDR3 DNA: TGTGCCAGCAGCTTACCCGAGACAGGCTACACCTTC

V gene: TRBV2
clone size: many
D gene: TRBD2
J gene: TRBJ2-1
CDR3 protein: CASRGGRQFF
CDR3 DNA: TGTGCCAGCAGGGGGGGGAGGCAGTTCTTC

V gene: TRBV7-3
clone size: many
D gene: NA
J gene: TRBJ2-2
CDR3 protein: CASSTAGQANTGELFF
CDR3 DNA: TGTGCCAGCAGCACCGCGGGACAAGCGAACACCGGGGAGCTGTTTTTT

V gene: TRBV6-5
clone size: few
D gene: NA
J gene: TRBJ2-2
CDR3 protein: CASIHSNTGELFF
CDR3 DNA: TGTGCCAGCATACACTCGAACACCGGGGAGCTGTTTTTT

V gene: TRBV10-3
clone size: NA
D gene: TRBD2
J gene: TRBJ2-5
CDR3 protein: CATGSGGEETQYF
CDR3 DNA: TGTGCCACTGGATCGGGGGGAGAAGAGACCCAGTACTTC

V gene: TRBV6-1
clone size: many
D gene: NA
J gene: TRBJ2-7
CDR3 protein: CASSLDPQGSYEQYF
CDR3 DNA: TGTGCCAGCAGCCTAGACCCACAGGGCTCCTACGAGCAGTACTTC

V gene: TRBV4-1
clone size: few
D gene: TRBD2
J gene: TRBJ2-1
CDR3 protein: CASSQDSASGGQFF
CDR3 DNA: TGCGCCAGCAGCCAAGATTCTGCAAGCGGGGGGCAGTTCTTC

V gene: TRBV10-3
clone size: NA
D gene: TRBD2
J gene: TRBJ2-3
CDR3 protein: CAINPAGAGTDTQYF
CDR3 DNA: TGTGCCATCAACCCAGCGGGGGCCGGCACAGATACGCAGTATTTT

V gene: TRBV6-6
clone size: many
D gene: NA
J gene: TRBJ2-5
CDR3 protein: CASTEPRGETQYF
CDR3 DNA: TGTGCCAGCACCGAACCCAGGGGAGAGACCCAGTACTTC

V gene: TRBV6-5
clone size: many
D gene: TRBD2
J gene: TRBJ2-1
CDR3 protein: CASSYRSGGAYEQFF
CDR3 DNA: TGTGCCAGCAGTTACAGGAGCGGGGGGGCATATGAGCAGTTCTTC

V gene: TRBV6-2/TRBV6-3
clone size: few
D gene: TRBD1
J gene: TRBJ1-5
CDR3 protein: CASSRTGKVSNQPQHF
CDR3 DNA: TGTGCCAGCAGTAGGACAGGGAAGGTGAGCAATCAGCCCCAGCATTTT

V gene: TRBV7-9
clone size: NA
D gene: NA
J gene: TRBJ2-1
CDR3 protein: CATFPAQWDSYNEQFF
CDR3 DNA: TGTGCCACCTTCCCAGCCCAGTGGGACTCCTACAATGAGCAGTTCTTC

V gene: TRBV7-8
clone size: NA
D gene: TRBD1
J gene: TRBJ2-1
CDR3 protein: CASSLGSQGYNEQFF
CDR3 DNA: TGTGCCAGCAGCTTAGGGTCACAGGGGTACAATGAGCAGTTCTTC

V gene: TRBV5-1
clone size: many
D gene: TRBD2
J gene: TRBJ2-5
CDR3 protein: CASSLGSSGVETQYF
CDR3 DNA: TGCGCCAGCAGCTTGGGCTCTAGCGGGGTGGAGACCCAGTACTTC

V gene: TRBV7-9
clone size: few
D gene: NA
J gene: TRBJ2-3
CDR3 protein: CASSLIGQGAHTDTQYF
CDR3 DNA: TGTGCCAGCAGCTTAATTGGGCAGGGAGCACACACAGATACGCAGTATTTT

V gene: TRBV2
clone size: NA
D gene: NA
J gene: TRBJ2-5
CDR3 protein: CASTIVPGETQYF
CDR3 DNA: TGTGCCAGCACCATCGTCCCCGGGGAGACCCAGTACTTC

V gene: TRBV4-3
clone size: many
D gene: NA
J gene: TRBJ2-7
CDR3 protein: CASSQSRSSYEQYF
CDR3 DNA: TGCGCCAGCAGCCAGTCACGGAGCTCCTACGAGCAGTACTTC

V gene: TRBV12-3/TRBV12-4
clone size: few
D gene: TRBD2
J gene: TRBJ2-5
CDR3 protein: CASRSTSGGLLQETQYF
CDR3 DNA: TGTGCCAGCAGGTCTACTAGCGGGGGGCTTTTACAAGAGACCCAGTACTTC

V gene: TRBV24-1
clone size: many
D gene: TRBD1
J gene: TRBJ2-1
CDR3 protein: CATSDSGTARDNEQFF
CDR3 DNA: TGTGCCACCAGTGATTCTGGGACAGCGAGGGACAATGAGCAGTTCTTC

V gene: TRBV14
clone size: NA
D gene: NA
J gene: TRBJ1-6
CDR3 protein: CASSQNRNSPLHF
CDR3 DNA: TGTGCCAGCAGCCAAAATCGAAATTCACCCCTCCACTTT

V gene: TRBV29-1
clone size: NA
D gene: NA
J gene: TRBJ2-7
CDR3 protein: CSVEDSIPNSYEQYF
CDR3 DNA: TGCAGCGTTGAAGATTCGATACCCAACTCCTACGAGCAGTACTTC

V gene: TRBV3-1
clone size: NA
D gene: TRBD2
J gene: TRBJ2-7
CDR3 protein: CASGPGLESSEQYF
CDR3 DNA: TGTGCCAGCGGACCGGGACTAGAATCCTCCGAGCAGTACTTC